The 8 T cell receptor beta chains presented below share a single source sample, sequenced in a study of cytomegalovirus exposure and HLA in healthy donors (dated by TCRdb to about 2017). Library prep was done by the immunoSEQ multiplex PCR assay. A mixture of 60 forward primers for TCR Vbeta segments and 13 reverse primers for TCR Jbeta segments was used in the multiplex PCR. The table comes from immuneACCESS by way of TCRdb, which keeps in-frame sequences with V and J called. Part of the clones is missing from these tables; in studies checked, under half for an unresolved V gene and the rest for unknown reasons. The sample profile shows 90,000 or so clones; approximately 68% of them were found once. Of the sample, over 5% falls within the top ten clones. The specimen sequenced was PBMCs. The receptors were gathered from a boy younger than 18 in good health and CMV-seropositive.

The chain couples TRBV11-2 to TRBJ2-7, with 12 bases aligning to TRBD1. CDR3 length: 17 amino acids. V lost 5 bases, J lost 1 base, and 9 bases stayed unmatched. Germline CDR1 reads SGHAT; CDR2 reads FQNNGV. The CDR3 sequence: CASSAGTGGLQSYEQYF. The CDR3 DNA reads as TGTGCCAGCAGCGCTGGGACAGGGGGCCTCCAATCCTACGAGCAGTACTTC.

CDR3 nucleotides: TGTGCCAGCAGTTCTAACAGGGGGCCTGGCGAGCAGTACTTC. This encodes CASSSNRGPGEQYF. V gene TRBV6-5 combines with J gene TRBJ2-7; TRBD1 agrees at 9 bases. After removal of 4 bases from V and 6 bases from J, the junction contained 7 bases not matched to a gene. CDR3 size: 14 residues. CDR1 MNHEY and CDR2 SVGAGI come from the germline V gene.

The chain joins TRBV5-4 to TRBJ2-6; D is unresolved. The CDR3 runs to 14 residues. V was trimmed by 10 bases and J by 4 bases, leaving 15 bases between them. In germline, CDR1 is SGHNT, CDR2 YYREEE (reference sequence). The CDR3 DNA reads as TGTGCCGTCCGTGAGGAGTGGGGGGCCAACGTCCTGACTTTC. Residues: CAVREEWGANVLTF.

J is TRBJ2-7 and V is TRBV29-1; maybe TRBD1 (5 bases). The V gene's germline CDR1 is SQVTM and CDR2 ANQGSEA. V gave up 6 bases and J gave up 3 bases, with 18 bases separating them. The CDR3 consists of 14 residues. Written as DNA, the CDR3 is TGCAGCGTGGCAATAAGGCAGGGCAGCTACGAGCAGTACTTC. It encodes CSVAIRQGSYEQYF.

The chain is built from TRBV5-4 and TRBJ1-6; D gene uncertain. Trimming removed 4 bases from V and 5 bases from J, with 10 bases in between. Germline values: CDR1 SGHNT, CDR2 YYREEE (reference sequence). The CDR3 runs 14 residues. The CDR3 here is CASSRRGNNSPLHF. CDR3 in DNA: TGTGCCAGCAGCCGTCGGGGAAATAATTCACCCCTCCACTTT.

The CDR3 reads CASSGEGQGSLETQYF. The CDR3 DNA reads as TGTGCCAGTAGTGGGGAAGGGCAGGGGTCCTTGGAGACCCAGTACTTC. The chain employs TRBV19 and TRBJ2-5, with a weak D call TRBD1 (6 bases). Trimming removed 5 bases from V and 5 bases from J, with 21 bases in between. Germline assignment: CDR1 LNHDA and CDR2 SQIVND (reference sequence). The CDR3 is made up of 16 amino acids.

The V and J genes are TRBV18 and TRBJ1-1; possible D gene TRBD1, 6 bases. In germline, CDR1 is KGHSH, CDR2 LQKENI. The length of the CDR3 is 16 residues. Trimming removed 0 bases at V and 0 bases at J, with 11 bases between. The CDR3 is CASSPPNGGMNTEAFF. The CDR3 DNA reads TGTGCCAGCTCACCACCGAATGGGGGCATGAACACTGAAGCTTTCTTT. Based on the CDR3 plus reference TRBV18 and TRBJ1-1, the full variable domain is NAGVMQNPRHLVRRRGQEARLRCSPMKGHSHVYWYRQLPEEGLKFMVYLQKENIIDESGMPKERFSAEFPKEGPSILRIQQVVRGDSAAYFCASSPPNGGMNTEAFFGQGTRLTVV.

V gene TRBV18 combines with J gene TRBJ2-5, with 7 positions matching TRBD1. Germline CDR1 KGHSH, CDR2 LQKENI. The CDR3 covers 15 residues. V lost 3 bases, J lost 2 bases, and 6 bases stayed unmatched. The CDR3 here is CASSPPGQRQETQYF. Written as DNA, the CDR3 is TGTGCCAGCTCACCGCCGGGACAGAGACAAGAGACCCAGTACTTC.